Presented here are 13 T cell receptor beta chains from one specimen sequenced in a study of T cells in Graves' hyperthyroidism and ophthalmopathy. Amplified TCR beta CDR3 regions came from RNA transcripts. Using the HTBI primer set, a first-round RT-PCR was run on the TCR CDR3. A single record per CDR3 protein comes from TCRdb applying MiXCR to the multiplex PCR reads. The sample includes roughly 560,000 distinct CDR3 sequences, about 14% of them seen just once. The sample comprised blood. These TCRs come from a middle-aged woman with Graves' ophthalmopathy.

The table lists this clonotype with a few counts. This rearrangement joins TRBV5-1 to TRBJ2-5, with TRBD2 matching 14 bases. CDR1 SGHRS and CDR2 YFSETQ come from the germline V gene. The CDR3 runs to 19 residues. V lost 2 bases to trimming and J lost 4 bases; unmatched junction nucleotides: 13. CDR3: CASSFLPRLAGGPGETQYF. The CDR3 DNA follows: TGCGCCAGCAGCTTTCTGCCTCGACTAGCGGGAGGGCCGGGAGAGACCCAGTACTTC.

This clonotype was seen at least ten times. DNA for the CDR3: TGTGCCAGCAGCTTAGTGGGACCGCTTCCTACCCATTCCTACGAGCAGTACTTC. Residues: CASSLVGPLPTHSYEQYF. This rearrangement joins TRBV7-2 to TRBJ2-7; either TRBD1 or TRBD2 may fit D (5 bases each). Germline V gene data show CDR1 as SGHTA and CDR2 as FQGNSA. The ends were cut back, 1 base at V and 1 base at J, with 20 bases in the middle. The CDR3 runs 18 residues. Supplemented by reference TRBV7-2 and TRBJ2-7, the full variable domain reads GAGVSQSPSNKVTEKGKDVELRCDPISGHTALYWYRQSLGQGLEFLIYFQGNSAPDKSGLPSDRFSAERTGGSVSTLTIQRTQQEDSAVYLCASSLVGPLPTHSYEQYFGPGTRLTVT.

This clonotype was counted many times. This chain links TRBV6-5 with TRBJ1-2; a possible D gene is TRBD1 (5 bases). This CDR3 is 13 amino acids long. With 0 bases removed from V and 7 bases from J, the gap between germline ends came to 9 bases. Germline CDR1 MNHEY, CDR2 SVGAGI. The CDR3 bases are TGTGCCAGCAGTTACTCGATAGGGGCTGGCTACACCTTC. Translating gives CASSYSIGAGYTF.

CDR3 bases: TGTGCCAGCTCACTGGAACAGGGGTCGGCCAAAAACATTCAGTACTTC. Amino acid sequence: CASSLEQGSAKNIQYF. The chain has TRBV18 and TRBJ2-4; 7 nucleotides match TRBD1. Germline V gives CDR1 KGHSH, CDR2 LQKENI. The CDR3 consists of 16 residues. The junction had 7 bases not matched to a gene; V was cut back by 4 bases and J by 1 base. Using reference TRBV18 and TRBJ2-4 for the parts outside the CDR3, the full variable domain is NAGVMQNPRHLVRRRGQEARLRCSPMKGHSHVYWYRQLPEEGLKFMVYLQKENIIDESGMPKERFSAEFPKEGPSILRIQQVVRGDSAAYFCASSLEQGSAKNIQYFGAGTRLSVL.

At least ten counts were recorded for this clonotype. Written as DNA, the CDR3 is TGTGCCAGCAGTTTAGGGTCAGGGTGGGAGACCCAGTACTTC. Its protein is CASSLGSGWETQYF. The chain has TRBV28 and TRBJ2-5, with a possible D match to TRBD1 (5 bases). The V end was cut by 2 bases, the J end by 5 bases, with 12 bases between. CDR3 length: 14 amino acids. The germline V gene has CDR1 MDHEN and CDR2 SYDVKM.

The CDR3 is CASSFRDRYGYTF. The DNA of the CDR3 is TGTGCCAGCAGTTTCCGGGACCGCTATGGCTACACCTTC. V is TRBV6-5 and J is TRBJ1-2; a weak D match, TRBD1 (5 bases). Germline V gene lookup returns CDR1 MNHEY and CDR2 SVGAGI. The CDR3 runs to 13 residues. Trimming shortened V by 4 bases and J by 4 bases, and 10 bases separated the two germline ends.

This clonotype was detected many times. V and J are TRBV5-1 and TRBJ1-2, with D perhaps TRBD1 (5 bases). V was pared by 4 bases and J by 8 bases, with 9 bases between. The CDR3 contains 11 residues. The germline V gene encodes CDR1 SGHRS and CDR2 YFSETQ. CDR3 DNA sequence: TGCGCCAGCAGCCTGAGACAGGGCTACACCTTC. This sequence encodes CASSLRQGYTF. The whole variable domain, remainder taken from reference TRBV5-1 and TRBJ1-2, is KAGVTQTPRYLIKTRGQQVTLSCSPISGHRSVSWYQQTPGQGLQFLFEYFSETQRNKGNFPGRFSGRQFSNSRSEMNVSTLELGDSALYLCASSLRQGYTFGSGTRLTVV.

This clonotype was seen many times. The chain is built from TRBV7-8 and TRBJ1-3; D remains ambiguous. Looked up from germline, CDR1 is SGHVS and CDR2 is FQNEAQ. This CDR3 comprises 14 residues. Trimming shortened V by 3 bases and J by 0 bases, and 6 bases separated the two germline ends. The CDR3 coding sequence is TGTGCCAGCAGCTTCTTACCCTCTGGAAACACCATATATTTT. It yields the protein CASSFLPSGNTIYF.

This clonotype was counted at least ten times. The rearrangement uses TRBV4-1 and TRBJ2-7; D not certain. Germline CDR1 MGHRA, CDR2 YSYEKL. CDR3 length: 13 amino acids. V dropped 1 base and J dropped 3 bases, with 7 bases sitting between them. Written as DNA, the CDR3 is TGCGCCAGCAGCCAAGGGAATGTCTACGAGCAGTACTTC. Amino acid sequence: CASSQGNVYEQYF.

This clonotype has ten or more counts. J is TRBJ2-5 and V is TRBV12-3 or TRBV12-4; 8 bases fit TRBD1. The CDR3 totals 14 residues. Losses at the gene ends were 6 bases for V and 8 bases for J; bases not matched to a gene: 11. The CDR3 reads CASSRGQVQVTQYF. DNA for the CDR3: TGTGCCAGCAGCCGGGGACAGGTGCAAGTTACCCAGTACTTC.

This clonotype has a handful of counts. This chain connects TRBV5-1 to TRBJ1-3; no clear D. Between the trimmed V and J ends, which lost 2 bases and 5 bases, there was a span of 11 bases. Germline V gene lookup returns CDR1 SGHRS and CDR2 YFSETQ. The CDR3 totals 14 residues. This chain's CDR3 is CASSLGTSRNTIYF. CDR3 DNA: TGCGCCAGCAGCTTAGGAACGTCTAGAAACACCATATATTTT. Supplemented by reference TRBV5-1 and TRBJ1-3, the full variable domain reads KAGVTQTPRYLIKTRGQQVTLSCSPISGHRSVSWYQQTPGQGLQFLFEYFSETQRNKGNFPGRFSGRQFSNSRSEMNVSTLELGDSALYLCASSLGTSRNTIYFGEGSWLTVV.

The table lists this clonotype with many counts. This chain joins TRBV20-1 and TRBJ2-7, with unresolved D. The CDR3 runs 13 residues. V shed 3 bases and J shed 0 bases, with 9 bases lying between them. Germline V lookup: CDR1 DFQATT, CDR2 SNEGSKA (reference sequence). This CDR3 is CSARGEASYEQYF. As DNA, the CDR3 is TGCAGTGCTAGGGGTGAGGCCTCCTACGAGCAGTACTTC.

This clonotype occurred many times. The chain recombines TRBV10-3 with TRBJ1-5, with D hard to call. This CDR3 spans 12 amino acids. The V gene's germline CDR1 is ENHRY and CDR2 SYGVKD. The V and J ends lost 5 bases and 3 bases respectively, with 5 bases between them. This CDR3 reads CAISSANQPQHF. CDR3 in DNA: TGTGCCATCAGTTCTGCCAATCAGCCCCAGCATTTT.